This T cell receptor (beta chain) was captured by sequencing in a study of T cells after yellow fever vaccination. A few counts support this clonotype. CDR1 and CDR2 (germline): SGHDN, FVKESK. CDR3 length: 17 amino acids. V lost 0 bases, J lost 0 bases, and 15 bases lay in between. TCRdb re-called the 5' RACE reads with MiXCR, one entry per CDR3 protein. The table includes around 360,000 distinct CDR3 sequences, roughly 11% detected once. Source: PBMCs, taken on the day of the first yellow fever vaccination. The chain carries TRBV14 and TRBJ2-7; no definite D call. The TCR was taken from a man aged 18 to 35 who received the YFV17D yellow fever vaccine. The CDR3 DNA is TGTGCCAGCAGCCAAGAAAGTCTGGCAGAGAGCTCCTACGAGCAGTACGTC. Amino acids: CASSQESLAESSYEQYV.